This T cell receptor beta chain was documented in a study of CD8+CD57+ T cells in acquired aplastic anemia. The overall study: 3 to 3.5 ug was the average amount of DNA from sorted CD4+ and CD8+ cells. Healthy donors had, on average, around 9.9 million reads for their CD4+ cells.

Germline CDR1 is GTSNPN and CDR2 is SVGIG (reference sequence). With 3 bases removed from V and 4 bases from J, the gap between germline ends came to 18 bases. The CDR3 is 15 residues long. The template for TCR beta VDJ and CDR3 sequence profiling was genomic DNA. TCRdb re-called the reads with MiXCR, one entry per CDR3 protein. The sample includes some 120,000 distinct CDR3 sequences, about half of them seen just once. About this clonotype: Just one base apart from a much larger clone, this may be a read error.

Sequenced material: sorted CD4+, CD8+, or CD8+CD57+ T cells (not recorded which) from PBMCs. The chain recombines TRBV30 with TRBJ2-5; D remains ambiguous. This sequence originates from a human donor in good health, serving as a control. CDR3 sequence (DNA): TGTGCCTGGAGGGACCGCACAGCCATTCGAGAGACCCAGTACTTC. Its protein is CAWRDRTAIRETQYF.